This T cell receptor (beta chain) was documented in a study of long-term antiretroviral therapy in people with HIV. Study results and caveats: CDR3 length ranges were narrower in HIV repertoires than in controls.

Every HIV-positive participant received treatment in the United States. V lost 3 bases and J lost 0; bases outside the gene matches: 5. Germline CDR1 LGHNA, CDR2 YSLEER. This CDR3 has 17 residues. Notes on this clone: Its antigen is currently unknown.

Sequencing used immunoSEQ v3.0 at survey level. Sequencing aimed at roughly 40,000-50,000 T-cell genomes per sample. Using immunoSEQ multiplex PCR, the repertoire was profiled, and TCRdb retains in-frame clones only, with some absent. The sample shows fewer than 35,000 clones, roughly 85% of them seen only once. V gene TRBV4-3 combines with J gene TRBJ2-1; 10 nucleotides line up with TRBD2. This sequence originates from a young man with HIV. The source was unsorted PBMCs, collected 0.4 years before starting antiretroviral therapy. CDR3 in amino acids: CASSQFWTSGSYNEQFF. The CDR3 coding sequence is TGCGCCAGCAGCCAGTTCTGGACTAGCGGCTCCTACAATGAGCAGTTCTTC.